Below are 5 T cell receptor beta chains sequenced from a single sample in a study of T cell responses to AZD1222 COVID-19 vaccine. Generated by immunoSEQ multiplex PCR, the TCRdb table keeps only in-frame clones and is missing some. The sample holds some 150,000 clones, 91% seen once. Sequences were derived from peripheral blood, sampled on day 0 of AZD1222 vaccination. All receptors come from an adult in good health.

The rearrangement joins TRBV7-9 to TRBJ2-7; D is uncertain. This CDR3 comprises 12 residues. Germline loops: CDR1 SEHNR, CDR2 FQNEAQ (reference sequence). Trimming left V 2 bases short and J 5 bases short, with 7 bases between. DNA for the CDR3: TGTGCCAGCAGCTTACCCCCCGACGAGCAGTACTTC. Translating gives CASSLPPDEQYF.

This chain links TRBV24-1 with TRBJ2-1, with 9 bases lining up with TRBD1. CDR3 length equals 15 residues. The J segment lost 5 bases and the V segment lost 3 bases, leaving 4 bases of the junction unmatched. Germline assignment: CDR1 KGHDR and CDR2 SFDVKD. The CDR3 sequence: CATSDPGQGNNEQFF. CDR3 sequence (DNA): TGTGCCACCAGTGATCCGGGACAGGGAAACAATGAGCAGTTCTTC.

The chain has TRBV7-2 and TRBJ2-1; maybe TRBD1 (6 bases). The germline CDR1 and CDR2 sequences are SGHTA and FQGNSA. The CDR3 loop spans 19 amino acids. The V and J ends lost 1 base and 2 bases respectively, with 21 bases between them. CDR3 sequence (DNA): TGTGCCAGCAGCTTAGTTATATTCCAGGGACAACCCACCTACAATGAGCAGTTCTTC. It translates to CASSLVIFQGQPTYNEQFF.

This chain joins TRBV4-3 and TRBJ2-1; D unclear. Germline V gene sequence: CDR1 LGHNA, CDR2 YSLEER. This CDR3 is 15 amino acids long. Deletions cut 1 base from V and 4 bases from J, with 11 bases between. The CDR3 DNA sequence: TGCGCCAGCAGCCAAGCCCGCACTTTTTACAATGAGCAGTTCTTC. It codes for CASSQARTFYNEQFF.

J is TRBJ2-3 and V is TRBV28; D perhaps matches TRBD2 (6 bases). The V end lost 3 bases, the J end lost 0 bases, and 10 bases lay between the germline ends. The CDR3 is 15 amino acids. Germline CDR1 reads MDHEN; CDR2 reads SYDVKM. The CDR3 loop is CASSFVGTSTDTQYF. CDR3 bases: TGTGCCAGCAGTTTCGTGGGGACTAGCACAGATACGCAGTATTTT. The whole variable domain, filled in from reference TRBV28 and TRBJ2-3, reads DVKVTQSSRYLVKRTGEKVFLECVQDMDHENMFWYRQDPGLGLRLIYFSYDVKMKEKGDIPEGYSVSREKKERFSLILESASTNQTSMYLCASSFVGTSTDTQYFGPGTRLTVL.